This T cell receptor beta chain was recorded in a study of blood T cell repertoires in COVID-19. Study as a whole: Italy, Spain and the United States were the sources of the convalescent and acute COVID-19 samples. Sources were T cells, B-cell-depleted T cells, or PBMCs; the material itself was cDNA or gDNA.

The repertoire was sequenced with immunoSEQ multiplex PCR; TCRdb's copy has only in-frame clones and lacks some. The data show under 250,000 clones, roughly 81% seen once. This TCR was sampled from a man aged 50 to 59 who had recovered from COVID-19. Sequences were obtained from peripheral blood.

In DNA form, the CDR3 reads TGTGCCAGTAGTATAAGGGACAGCGCTTTGAACACTGAAGCTTTCTTT. Its protein product is CASSIRDSALNTEAFF. This sequence joins TRBV19 and TRBJ1-1, with 7 bases matching TRBD1. The length of the CDR3 is 16 residues. V shed 2 bases, J shed 0 bases, and the junction held 6 bases outside the gene matches. Germline assignment: CDR1 LNHDA and CDR2 SQIVND (reference sequence).